This T cell receptor (beta chain) is drawn from a study of blood T cell repertoires in COVID-19. In the study overall: T cells, B-cell-depleted T cells, or PBMCs provided the cDNA or gDNA that served as material.

Only in-frame clones appear in the TCRdb table, and some are missing; sequencing was by immunoSEQ multiplex PCR. The sample holds 490,000 or so clones, roughly 88% seen once. Germline V CDR1 and CDR2: LNHDA, SQIVND (reference sequence). The CDR3 length is 14 residues. Trimming took 9 bases from V and 5 from J, leaving 19 bases between them. The gene calls are TRBV19 and TRBJ1-2, with a weak D call TRBD1 (5 bases). Sequenced: PBMCs or T cells enriched from blood (not recorded which). The clonotype originates from a woman aged 40 to 49 who had recovered from COVID-19. The DNA for the CDR3 is TGTGCCAGCTATGACAGAGGTTTTGGGTATGGCTACACCTTC. This encodes CASYDRGFGYGYTF. The variable domain in full, with the rest retrieved from reference TRBV19 and TRBJ1-2, is DGGITQSPKYLFRKEGQNVTLSCEQNLNHDAMYWYRQDPGQGLRLIYYSQIVNDFQKGDIAEGYSVSREKKESFPLTVTSAQKNPTAFYLCASYDRGFGYGYTFGSGTRLTVV.